This T cell receptor (beta chain) was recovered during a study of cytomegalovirus exposure and HLA in healthy donors. To note about this clone: Antigen: not known.

The method was immunoSEQ multiplex PCR; TCRdb's version includes in-frame clones alone and lacks a portion of them. Found here are about 130,000 clones, about nine tenths of them singletons; the top ten hold 1.2% to 1.5%. Notes on the study in general: Some TCR beta chains (around 180 of them) were listed as cytomegalovirus-associated.

Germline V gives CDR1 SGHNT, CDR2 YYREEE (reference sequence). Between the trimmed V and J ends, which lost 0 bases and 1 base, there was a span of 14 bases. The CDR3 totals 16 residues. The chain links TRBV5-4 to TRBJ2-7, with D perhaps TRBD2 (6 bases). Sequences were obtained from PBMCs. The receptor comes from a man aged 25-45 years in good health and CMV-seronegative. In DNA, the CDR3 is TGTGCCAGCAGCTTGGTGGGGCGGGGCCGGTCCTACGAGCAGTACTTC. Translated, it gives CASSLVGRGRSYEQYF.